A single sample gave rise to the 20 T cell receptor beta chains below, sequenced in a study of a mutant IDH1 vaccine in newly diagnosed glioma. Their specific antigens are unknown. Noted time point: week 23, last vaccination. All doses held 300 ug of mutant IDH1 20-mer peptide, with topical imiquimod. The repertoire was sequenced with immunoSEQ multiplex PCR; TCRdb's copy has only in-frame clones and lacks some. Among roughly 19,000 clones listed, roughly 78% were seen once. Sequenced here: PBMCs, sampled from a glioma patient whose treatment included an IDH1 peptide vaccine. All receptors come from a man aged 25 to 40 with glioma.

CDR3 amino acids: CAWKGLAGELFF. DNA of the CDR3: TGTGCCTGGAAGGGGCTAGCCGGGGAGCTGTTTTTT. V usage is TRBV30 and J usage is TRBJ2-2; perhaps TRBD1 as D (5 bases). The ends were cut back, 4 bases at V and 6 bases at J, with 9 bases in the middle. Germline assignment: CDR1 GTSNPN and CDR2 SVGIG (reference sequence). The CDR3 is 12 residues long.

V and J are TRBV5-1 and TRBJ2-7; D possibly uses TRBD1 or TRBD2 (5 bases each). CDR3 length: 14 residues. Trimming removed 1 base from V and 3 bases from J, with 11 bases in between. The germline CDR1 and CDR2 sequences are SGHRS and YFSETQ. Here the CDR3 reads CASSLTGLYYEQYF. The DNA of the CDR3 is TGCGCCAGCAGCTTGACAGGACTTTACTACGAGCAGTACTTC.

The chain uses TRBV5-1 and TRBJ2-7; D unclear. Germline V gene lookup returns CDR1 SGHRS and CDR2 YFSETQ. The CDR3 totals 15 residues. The V end lost 2 bases, the J end lost 0 bases, and 12 bases lay between the germline ends. The CDR3 reads CASSFQGWDSYEQYF. The CDR3 DNA sequence: TGCGCCAGCAGCTTTCAAGGGTGGGACTCCTACGAGCAGTACTTC.

The rearrangement uses TRBV27 and TRBJ2-1; possible D gene TRBD1, 6 bases. The V gene's germline CDR1 is MNHEY and CDR2 SMNVEV (reference sequence). The CDR3 length is 17 residues. V lost 6 bases and J lost 4, with 22 bases in between. The CDR3 DNA is TGTGCCAGCAGAAAGGGGTCGACAGGTGGGGTTTACAATGAGCAGTTCTTC. Its translation: CASRKGSTGGVYNEQFF.

The chain joins TRBV18 to TRBJ1-3, with D hard to call. V lost 0 bases and J 0 bases, leaving 12 bases between the germline ends. Germline V lookup: CDR1 KGHSH, CDR2 LQKENI. The length of the CDR3 is 17 residues. Here the CDR3 reads CASSPPEGYFSGNTIYF. The CDR3 coding sequence is TGTGCCAGCTCACCACCGGAGGGTTATTTCTCTGGAAACACCATATATTTT.

The chain's CDR3 is CASSLTDVRETQYF. In DNA form, the CDR3 reads TGCGCCAGCAGCTTGACCGACGTTAGGGAGACCCAGTACTTC. This chain uses TRBV5-1 with TRBJ2-5; D remains ambiguous. Germline V gives CDR1 SGHRS, CDR2 YFSETQ. CDR3 length: 14 residues. Trimming shortened V by 1 base and J by 5 bases, and 12 bases separated the two germline ends.

This chain's CDR3 is CASSPGSSYEQYF. CDR3 coding DNA: TGTGCCAGCAGCCCTGGAAGCTCCTACGAGCAGTACTTC. This sequence joins TRBV13 and TRBJ2-7; D remains unclear. V was pared by 5 bases and J by 0 bases, with 8 bases between. The CDR3 extends over 13 amino acids. Germline lookup yields CDR1 PRHDT and CDR2 FYEKMQ (reference sequence).

This clone was recorded a few times. The genes are TRBV10-3 and TRBJ1-5, with 9 bases matching TRBD1. Trimming took 7 bases from V and 7 from J; bases not matched to a gene: 11. This CDR3 is 15 amino acids long. The germline gives CDR1 ENHRY, CDR2 SYGVKD. The CDR3 DNA reads TGTGCCATCATCCAGGGACAGGGAACGGGGCAGCCCCAGCATTTT. As protein: CAIIQGQGTGQPQHF.

This chain uses TRBV27 with TRBJ1-2; 7 bases line up with TRBD1. CDR1 MNHEY and CDR2 SMNVEV come from the germline V gene (reference sequence). This CDR3 is built from 17 residues. The ends lost 0 bases at V and 8 bases at J; junction bases unmatched: 15. For the CDR3, the DNA is TGTGCCAGCAGTTTATCGTGGGCAGGGGGAGGGGTTGGCGGCTACACCTTC. It codes for CASSLSWAGGGVGGYTF.

Only one count was recorded for this clone. The chain combines TRBV6-5 with TRBJ2-1, with 9 bases that match TRBD1. This CDR3 is built from 16 residues. J gave up 8 bases and V 2 bases, and 10 bases lay outside the gene matches. Germline values: CDR1 MNHEY, CDR2 SVGAGI. The CDR3 loop is CASSYLLGQGIDEQFF. In nucleotides, the CDR3 is TGTGCCAGCAGTTACCTGCTGGGACAGGGTATAGATGAGCAGTTCTTC.

This clone was observed once. The chain carries TRBV11-2 and TRBJ1-2, with TRBD1 identical over 7 bases. Germline assignment: CDR1 SGHAT and CDR2 FQNNGV. This CDR3 has 15 amino acids. Trimming cost V 4 bases and J 4 bases; bases outside gene matches: 9. This CDR3 is CASSYQGGLGYGYTF. Written as DNA, the CDR3 is TGTGCCAGCAGCTACCAGGGGGGCCTCGGCTATGGCTACACCTTC.

V and J are TRBV6-5 and TRBJ2-7; 11 bases line up with TRBD1. This CDR3 spans 15 amino acids. Trimming removed 2 bases from V and 3 bases from J; junction bases left unmatched: 3. Germline V lookup: CDR1 MNHEY, CDR2 SVGAGI. The CDR3 coding sequence is TGTGCCAGCAGTTACGAAGGGACAGGGGGCTACGAGCAGTACTTC. This sequence encodes CASSYEGTGGYEQYF.

V usage is TRBV7-8 and J usage is TRBJ2-1; 7 nucleotides match TRBD1. The germline V gene encodes CDR1 SGHVS and CDR2 FQNEAQ. V shed 5 bases, J shed 5 bases, and the junction held 3 bases outside the gene matches. The CDR3 runs to 13 residues. The CDR3 DNA reads as TGTGCCAGCAGCCGCGACAGGGACAATGAGCAGTTCTTC. It yields the protein CASSRDRDNEQFF.

This clone rates as hyperexpanded. The sample has other DNA sequences that encode this CDR3 too. This rearrangement joins TRBV6-5 to TRBJ1-1; D uncertain. The CDR3 loop spans 11 amino acids. The V gene lost 0 bases and the J gene lost 6 bases, with 2 bases spanning the gap. Germline V gene sequence: CDR1 MNHEY, CDR2 SVGAGI. CDR3 sequence reads: CASSYSSEAFF. For the CDR3, the DNA is TGTGCCAGCAGTTACTCTTCTGAAGCTTTCTTT.

DNA for the CDR3: TGTGCCTTGATAACAGGCTCCTATGGCTACACCTTC. Translated: CALITGSYGYTF. The V call is TRBV30, the J call TRBJ1-2; possible D gene TRBD1, 5 bases. The CDR3 runs 12 residues. V lost 7 bases and J lost 4, with 13 bases in between. Germline assignment: CDR1 GTSNPN and CDR2 SVGIG (reference sequence).

The chain combines TRBV5-6 with TRBJ2-5; 14 nucleotides align to TRBD2. There are 17 residues in the CDR3. V lost 4 bases, J lost 9 bases, and 14 bases stayed unmatched. The germline CDR1 and CDR2 sequences are SGHDT and YYEEEE. CDR3 coding DNA: TGTGCCAGCAGCGCCCGTTGGGGACTAGCGGGAGCGGAGCCCCAGTACTTC. Its protein product is CASSARWGLAGAEPQYF.

The chain is built from TRBV19 and TRBJ2-1; D is tentatively TRBD1 or TRBD2 (6 bases each). There are 14 residues in the CDR3. V was pared by 7 bases and J by 6 bases, with 16 bases between. The V gene's germline CDR1 is LNHDA and CDR2 SQIVND (reference sequence). The CDR3 sequence: CASKGGGIANEQFF. CDR3 DNA: TGTGCCAGTAAGGGGGGCGGGATCGCCAATGAGCAGTTCTTC.

This sequence joins TRBV19 and TRBJ1-4; D unresolved. This CDR3 has 15 amino acids. Per germline, CDR1 LNHDA and CDR2 SQIVND (reference sequence). Trimming shortened V by 8 bases and J by 7 bases, and 20 bases separated the two germline ends. CDR3 sequence: CASGRGAVLVEKLFF. The CDR3 bases are TGTGCCAGTGGGCGGGGAGCAGTCCTCGTTGAAAAACTGTTTTTT.

The V and J genes are TRBV5-4 and TRBJ2-7, with TRBD2 identical over 8 bases. CDR1 is SGHNT, CDR2 YYREEE, per germline (reference sequence). The CDR3 covers 14 residues. V was clipped by 4 bases and J by 0 bases; unmatched bases: 3. CDR3 amino acids: CASSRSGSSYEQYF. The CDR3, as DNA: TGTGCCAGCAGCCGGAGCGGGAGCTCCTACGAGCAGTACTTC.

The V and J genes are TRBV2 and TRBJ1-5; D gene uncertain. Trimming took 2 bases from V and 0 from J, leaving 14 bases between them. CDR1 and CDR2 (germline): SNHLY, FYNNEI. There are 17 residues in the CDR3. CDR3: CASSEYLVSHSNQPQHF. The CDR3 region has the DNA TGTGCCAGCAGTGAATATCTAGTATCTCATAGCAATCAGCCCCAGCATTTT. Full variable domain (remainder filled in from reference TRBV2 and TRBJ1-5): EPEVTQTPSHQVTQMGQEVILRCVPISNHLYFYWYRQILGQKVEFLVSFYNNEISEKSEIFDDQFSVERPDGSNFTLKIRSTKLEDSAMYFCASSEYLVSHSNQPQHFGDGTRLSIL.